The T cell receptor (beta chain) described here comes from a study of OX40 agonist ivuxolimab in advanced cancers. Findings and limits, study-wide: The study found that CD8+ T cells averaged more expanded clones than CD4+. Dose levels from 0.1 to 3.0 mg/kg saw CD4+ and CD8+ blood T cells expand clonally by week 6. Low levels of normalized T-cell clonal expansion also appeared in some nonresponders.

The data were produced by immunoSEQ multiplex PCR, yet TCRdb's version contains in-frame clones alone and is incomplete. The data contain more than 20,000 clones, more than 70% of them singletons. CDR3 length: 16 amino acids. Germline lookup yields CDR1 MNHEY and CDR2 SMNVEV (reference sequence). Trimming took 2 bases from V and 5 from J; bases not matched to a gene: 5. With regard to this clone: No antigen is known for it.

The study sampled blood at baseline, cycle 4 day 1, and cycle 7 day 1. Here the sequenced sample was CD4+ or CD8+ T cells sorted from blood, taken in a trial of the OX40 agonist ivuxolimab. The clonotype originates from an adult with an advanced solid tumor such as melanoma, head and neck, liver or kidney cancer. The J gene is TRBJ2-2, the V gene TRBV27; TRBD2 matches at 10 bases. The CDR3 DNA is TGTGCCAGCAGTTTAACACTAGCGGGGTCTACCGGGGAGCTGTTTTTT. It codes for CASSLTLAGSTGELFF.